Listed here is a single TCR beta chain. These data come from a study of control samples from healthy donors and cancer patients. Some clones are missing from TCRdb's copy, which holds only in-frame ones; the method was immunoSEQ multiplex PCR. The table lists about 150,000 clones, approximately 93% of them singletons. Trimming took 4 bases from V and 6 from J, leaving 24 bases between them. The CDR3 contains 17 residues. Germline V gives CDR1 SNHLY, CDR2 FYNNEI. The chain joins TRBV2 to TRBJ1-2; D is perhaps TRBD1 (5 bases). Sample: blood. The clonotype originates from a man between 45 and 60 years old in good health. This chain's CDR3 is CASSVGPFRGEENGYTF. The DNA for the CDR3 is TGTGCCAGCAGTGTAGGGCCCTTCCGGGGCGAAGAGAATGGCTACACCTTC.